The 26 T cell receptor beta chains below all came from one sample that was sequenced in a study of spatial heterogeneity in lung cancer. Overall study findings and caveats: Intratumoral expanded alpha and beta TCR counts were found to track tumor mutation counts.

Which antigens these TCRs recognize remains unknown. The sample's time point: sample taken at primary tumor resection. TCRdb itself ran the 5' RACE reads through MiXCR, one entry per CDR3 protein. The sample has about 9,600 distinct CDR3 sequences, 8.7% seen once. The sequencing used lung tumor tissue, collected at surgery. These receptor sequences come from a female donor with early-stage non-small cell lung cancer.

The chain employs TRBV19 and TRBJ2-1; 8 bases are shared with TRBD1. The germline V gene encodes CDR1 LNHDA and CDR2 SQIVND (reference sequence). J gave up 6 bases and V 3 bases, and 13 bases lay outside the gene matches. The CDR3 has 17 amino acids. CDR3 nucleotide sequence: TGTGCCAGTAGTATCCCCGCGGCATCACAGGGGGGCAATGAGCAGTTCTTC. Translating it yields CASSIPAASQGGNEQFF. Complete variable domain (other parts from reference TRBV19 and TRBJ2-1): DGGITQSPKYLFRKEGQNVTLSCEQNLNHDAMYWYRQDPGQGLRLIYYSQIVNDFQKGDIAEGYSVSREKKESFPLTVTSAQKNPTAFYLCASSIPAASQGGNEQFFGPGTRLTVL.

Many counts were recorded for this clonotype. V and J are TRBV6-6 and TRBJ1-2; maybe TRBD1 (5 bases). The germline V and J ends were trimmed by 2 bases and 4 bases, with 11 bases remaining between them. Germline V CDR1 and CDR2: MNHNY, SVGAGI (reference sequence). This CDR3 region has 14 residues. Here the CDR3 reads CASSYPGTVYGYTF. Here the CDR3 DNA reads TGTGCCAGCAGTTACCCCGGGACGGTCTATGGCTACACCTTC.

This clonotype was recorded many times. The CDR3 bases are TGTGCCAGCAGAACCGGGACTACTAAATCCGAGCAGTACTTC. Its translation is CASRTGTTKSEQYF. V and J are TRBV6-1 and TRBJ2-7, with TRBD2 matching over 7 bases. The CDR3 totals 14 residues. Per germline, CDR1 MNHNS and CDR2 SASEGT. After removal of 6 bases from V and 6 bases from J, the junction contained 11 bases not matched to a gene.

The chain joins TRBV18 to TRBJ2-7; 9 nucleotides agree with TRBD1. This CDR3 has 13 residues. CDR1 and CDR2 (germline): KGHSH, LQKENI. V dropped 4 bases and J dropped 5; count of bases not matched to a gene: 3. For the CDR3, the DNA is TGTGCCAGCTCACAAACAGGGGGCCACGAGCAGTACTTC. Its protein is CASSQTGGHEQYF.

This clonotype was detected ten times or more. The chain links TRBV24-1 to TRBJ2-3, with 12 positions matching TRBD2. The CDR3 covers 16 residues. CDR1 is KGHDR and CDR2 is SFDVKD in the germline V gene. The V and J ends lost 5 bases and 2 bases, in that order; junction bases with no gene match: 4. CDR3 region: CATSGRTSGVTDTQYF. CDR3 in DNA: TGTGCCACCAGTGGCAGGACTAGCGGGGTCACAGATACGCAGTATTTT.

This clonotype has more than one count but fewer than ten. This chain joins TRBV6-5 and TRBJ2-6, with unresolved D. In germline, CDR1 is MNHEY, CDR2 SVGAGI. V was shortened by 5 bases and J by 4 bases, with 9 bases between the two germline ends. The length of the CDR3 is 14 residues. CDR3 DNA sequence: TGTGCCAGCAGTCTGGGCCTCGGGGCCAACGTCCTGACTTTC. It is translated as CASSLGLGANVLTF.

By share of the sample, this clonotype is medium-sized (0.01 to 0.1%). The chain combines TRBV28 with TRBJ1-1; D uncertain. This CDR3 comprises 15 residues. Trimming removed 5 bases from V and 4 bases from J, with 17 bases in between. Germline CDR1 and CDR2: MDHEN and SYDVKM. The CDR3 sequence is CASSATTVGSTEAFF. CDR3 in DNA: TGTGCCAGCAGTGCGACGACGGTTGGCTCCACTGAAGCTTTCTTT. Filled out from reference TRBV28 and TRBJ1-1, the complete variable domain reads DVKVTQSSRYLVKRTGEKVFLECVQDMDHENMFWYRQDPGLGLRLIYFSYDVKMKEKGDIPEGYSVSREKKERFSLILESASTNQTSMYLCASSATTVGSTEAFFGQGTRLTVV.

This clonotype was counted at least ten times. The chain carries TRBV29-1 and TRBJ1-1; TRBD1 might be the D (5 bases). Germline lookup yields CDR1 SQVTM and CDR2 ANQGSEA. V was pared by 7 bases and J by 4 bases, with 7 bases between. The CDR3 totals 10 residues. For the CDR3, the DNA is TGCAGCGGCGGGGGCACTGAAGCTTTCTTT. This translates into CSGGGTEAFF.

This clonotype has a count of ten or more. The chain joins TRBV5-1 to TRBJ2-2, with D maybe TRBD1 (6 bases). The CDR3 has 16 residues. CDR1 and CDR2 from the germline V gene are SGHRS and YFSETQ. The V gene lost 0 bases and the J gene lost 6 bases, with 15 bases spanning the gap. CDR3: CASSLEGVIPAGELFF. The CDR3 coding sequence is TGCGCCAGCAGCTTGGAGGGGGTTATTCCCGCCGGGGAGCTGTTTTTT.

By share, this clonotype ranks as medium-sized. The CDR3 here is CASRIVQGAGGYTF. The CDR3 DNA reads TGTGCCAGCAGAATAGTACAGGGGGCGGGCGGCTACACCTTC. The chain recombines TRBV27 with TRBJ1-2, with 9 bases identical to TRBD1. Germline V lookup: CDR1 MNHEY, CDR2 SMNVEV (reference sequence). Trimming cost V 6 bases and J 8 bases; bases outside gene matches: 10. The CDR3 covers 14 residues.

A word on this clonotype: With a much larger clone just one base away, this may be a read error. The chain uses TRBV11-1 and TRBJ2-2, with 8 bases lining up with TRBD2. From germline, CDR1 is SGHAT and CDR2 FQDESV (reference sequence). The junction had 13 bases not matched to a gene; V was cut back by 9 bases and J by 4 bases. The CDR3 extends over 16 amino acids. This CDR3 is CASSSGGCSSTGELFF. CDR3 nucleotides: TGTGCCAGTTCAAGCGGGGGATGTTCGAGCACCGGGGAGCTGTTTTTT.

Only a few counts were recorded for this clonotype. This rearrangement joins TRBV20-1 to TRBJ2-7; 12 nucleotides agree with TRBD2. CDR3 length: 14 residues. Losses at the gene ends were 6 bases for V and 6 bases for J; bases not matched to a gene: 9. Germline loops: CDR1 DFQATT, CDR2 SNEGSKA (reference sequence). The CDR3 bases are TGCAGTGCACGGACTAGCGGGGCCCAAGTCGAGCAGTACTTC. Amino acid sequence: CSARTSGAQVEQYF.

This clonotype was seen at least ten times. This chain joins TRBV7-3 and TRBJ2-1; 10 bases are a match to TRBD1. Germline lookup yields CDR1 SGHTA and CDR2 FQGTGA. Trimming took 2 bases from V and 6 from J; bases not matched to a gene: 4. The CDR3 has 15 residues. CDR3 coding DNA: TGTGCCAGCAGCTTAGACAGGGGGCCGGGCAATGAGCAGTTCTTC. Translation: CASSLDRGPGNEQFF. Drawing the rest from reference TRBV7-3 and TRBJ2-1, the complete variable domain is GAGVSQTPSNKVTEKGKYVELRCDPISGHTALYWYRQSLGQGPEFLIYFQGTGAADDSGLPNDRFFAVRPEGSVSTLKIQRTERGDSAVYLCASSLDRGPGNEQFFGPGTRLTVL.

This clonotype is categorized as medium-sized. CDR3 amino acids: CASSRGTSGAETQYF. Here the CDR3 DNA reads TGCGCCAGCAGCCGCGGGACTAGCGGGGCAGAGACCCAGTACTTC. The chain has TRBV5-1 and TRBJ2-5, with TRBD2 identical over 13 bases. CDR1 and CDR2 from the germline V gene are SGHRS and YFSETQ. The CDR3 consists of 15 residues. Trimming cost V 4 bases and J 4 bases; bases outside gene matches: 4. Filled out from reference TRBV5-1 and TRBJ2-5, the complete variable domain reads KAGVTQTPRYLIKTRGQQVTLSCSPISGHRSVSWYQQTPGQGLQFLFEYFSETQRNKGNFPGRFSGRQFSNSRSEMNVSTLELGDSALYLCASSRGTSGAETQYFGPGTRLLVL.

This clonotype is labeled medium-sized (0.01 to 0.1%). The chain uses TRBV5-1 and TRBJ2-5; D possibly corresponds to TRBD2 (5 bases). CDR1 SGHRS and CDR2 YFSETQ come from the germline V gene. Trimming cost V 4 bases and J 1 base, with 11 bases left between them. CDR3 size: 14 residues. The CDR3 sequence: CASSPGSFQETQYF. The CDR3 region has the DNA TGCGCCAGCAGCCCGGGATCGTTCCAAGAGACCCAGTACTTC. The whole variable domain, remainder taken from reference TRBV5-1 and TRBJ2-5, is KAGVTQTPRYLIKTRGQQVTLSCSPISGHRSVSWYQQTPGQGLQFLFEYFSETQRNKGNFPGRFSGRQFSNSRSEMNVSTLELGDSALYLCASSPGSFQETQYFGPGTRLLVL.

The sample holds a few counts of this clonotype. V gene TRBV6-1 combines with J gene TRBJ2-1, with unresolved D. With 8 bases removed from V and 4 bases from J, the gap between germline ends came to 6 bases. This CDR3 contains 11 residues. CDR1 is MNHNS, CDR2 SASEGT, per germline. The CDR3 reads CASRSYNEQFF. CDR3 DNA: TGTGCCAGCCGCTCTTACAATGAGCAGTTCTTC.

This clonotype has ten or more counts. The chain links TRBV4-1 to TRBJ1-5, with 8 bases lining up with TRBD1. Per germline, CDR1 MGHRA and CDR2 YSYEKL. The CDR3 runs 14 residues. Losses at the gene ends were 3 bases for V and 9 bases for J; bases not matched to a gene: 7. The CDR3 loop is CASSQGQDGRPQHF. CDR3 nucleotide sequence: TGCGCCAGCAGCCAGGGACAGGACGGCCGGCCCCAGCATTTT.

This clonotype has a count of ten or more. V usage is TRBV6-5 and J usage is TRBJ2-1; maybe TRBD2 (5 bases). Trimming cost V 6 bases and J 0 bases, with 12 bases left between them. Germline V gives CDR1 MNHEY, CDR2 SVGAGI. This CDR3 contains 15 residues. CDR3 DNA sequence: TGTGCCAGCAGACCCACTGGGAGCTCCTACAATGAGCAGTTCTTC. This codes for CASRPTGSSYNEQFF.

V is TRBV20-1 and J is TRBJ2-3, with D tentatively TRBD2 (7 bases). Per germline, CDR1 DFQATT and CDR2 SNEGSKA (reference sequence). This CDR3 has 19 amino acids. V was trimmed by 1 base and J by 1 base, leaving 24 bases between them. This CDR3 reads CSARGLLGGPLKGTDTQYF. Written as DNA, the CDR3 is TGCAGTGCTAGAGGCCTATTGGGGGGGCCCTTAAAAGGCACAGATACGCAGTATTTT.

This clonotype is categorized as medium-sized. The chain links TRBV5-1 to TRBJ1-1; D is unclear. Germline CDR1 reads SGHRS; CDR2 reads YFSETQ. This CDR3 is built from 14 residues. Trimming took off 1 base at V and 10 bases at J, with 17 bases between the two ends. The DNA for the CDR3 is TGCGCCAGCAGCTTGAATAGCGGAGGGTTCGGAGCTTTCTTT. As protein: CASSLNSGGFGAFF.

The table lists this clonotype with a few counts. The CDR3 DNA reads as TGTGCCAGCAGCTTAGTTCCGGTCATGAACACTGAAGCTTTCTTT. It is translated as CASSLVPVMNTEAFF. The chain is built from TRBV11-2 and TRBJ1-1; no clear D gene. Trimming removed 1 base at V and 0 bases at J, with 9 bases between. Per germline, CDR1 SGHAT and CDR2 FQNNGV. The CDR3 has 15 amino acids.

This chain joins TRBV4-1 and TRBJ1-2; D is unresolved. The CDR3 consists of 14 residues. Germline V gene data show CDR1 as MGHRA and CDR2 as YSYEKL. Trimming shortened V by 1 base and J by 4 bases, and 10 bases separated the two germline ends. The CDR3 spells CASSQVSSGYGYTF. In DNA form, the CDR3 reads TGCGCCAGCAGCCAAGTATCTTCGGGCTATGGCTACACCTTC.

This clonotype was counted between two and nine times. The chain employs TRBV4-1 and TRBJ2-4, with 13 positions matching TRBD2. Germline V lookup: CDR1 MGHRA, CDR2 YSYEKL. The V gene end was trimmed by 3 bases and the J gene end by 6 bases; junction bases not matched to a gene: 8. The CDR3 runs 17 residues. The CDR3 here is CASSHPGLAGEANIQYF. CDR3 bases: TGCGCCAGCAGCCACCCCGGACTAGCGGGGGAGGCAAACATTCAGTACTTC.

This clonotype was seen only a few times. The gene calls are TRBV20-1 and TRBJ2-2; 9 bases agree with TRBD1. In germline, CDR1 is DFQATT, CDR2 SNEGSKA (reference sequence). After removal of 0 bases from V and 5 bases from J, the junction contained 7 bases not matched to a gene. This CDR3 has 16 residues. In DNA form, the CDR3 reads TGCAGTGCTAGAGAAGGAGACAGGGGGGAGACCGGGGAGCTGTTTTTT. It is translated as CSAREGDRGETGELFF.

By its share, this clonotype is medium-sized. The CDR3, as DNA: TGCGCCAGCAGCCCCGGGGCGTGGGGTCCCGAGCAGTACTTC. Its protein is CASSPGAWGPEQYF. J is TRBJ2-7 and V is TRBV4-1; possibly TRBD1 or TRBD2 for D (5 bases each). The CDR3 loop spans 14 amino acids. Trimming stripped 4 bases from V and 6 bases from J, with 16 bases between. Germline CDR1 and CDR2: MGHRA and YSYEKL.

The chain couples TRBV7-9 to TRBJ1-6, with TRBD1 as a possible D gene (6 bases). V dropped 7 bases and J dropped 10 bases, with 14 bases sitting between them. Per germline, CDR1 SEHNR and CDR2 FQNEAQ (reference sequence). The CDR3 spans 13 residues. The CDR3 DNA sequence: TGTGCCAGCACCACCTCAGGGGACTCACCCCTCCACTTT. Its translation is CASTTSGDSPLHF.